Detailed here is one T cell receptor beta chain. The ends lost 0 bases at V and 3 bases at J; junction bases unmatched: 7. CDR3 length equals 16 residues. Germline-derived CDR1 and CDR2 are SGDLS and YYNGEE. Sequencing used immunoSEQ multiplex PCR; TCRdb keeps in-frame clones, though not all of them. Among around 240,000 clones listed, 70% to 90% were seen once. The data were obtained in a study of blood T cell repertoires in COVID-19. Sequencing was done on a sample of peripheral blood. The chain employs TRBV9 and TRBJ1-2; 8 nucleotides line up with TRBD1. The receptor's source is a woman aged 25 to 39 who had recovered from COVID-19. In DNA, the CDR3 is TGTGCCAGCAGCGTAGGCTCAGGGGGCGCGCACTATGGCTACACCTTC. Its translation is CASSVGSGGAHYGYTF.